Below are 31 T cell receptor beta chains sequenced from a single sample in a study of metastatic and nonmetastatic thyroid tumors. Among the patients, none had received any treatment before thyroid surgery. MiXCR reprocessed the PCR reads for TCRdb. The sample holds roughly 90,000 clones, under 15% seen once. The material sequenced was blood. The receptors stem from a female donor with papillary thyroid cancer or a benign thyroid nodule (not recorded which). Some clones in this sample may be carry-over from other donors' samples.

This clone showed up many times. CDR3 DNA sequence: TGCGCCAGCAGCGAGGGAGTAAACTATGGCTACACCTTC. It is translated as CASSEGVNYGYTF. V usage is TRBV5-1 and J usage is TRBJ1-2; D gene uncertain. V lost 4 bases, J lost 2 bases, and 9 bases lay in between. The CDR3 is 13 amino acids. Germline lookup yields CDR1 SGHRS and CDR2 YFSETQ.

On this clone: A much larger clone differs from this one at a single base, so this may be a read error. In DNA form, the CDR3 reads TGTGCCTGGAGATCCGGGACAGGGTGCGCGGAGCTGTTTTTT. Amino acids: CAWRSGTGCAELFF. The rearrangement uses TRBV30 and TRBJ2-2, with 9 bases lining up with TRBD1. The germline gives CDR1 GTSNPN, CDR2 SVGIG (reference sequence). V gave up 3 bases and J gave up 10 bases; unmatched junction bases: 9. There are 14 residues in the CDR3.

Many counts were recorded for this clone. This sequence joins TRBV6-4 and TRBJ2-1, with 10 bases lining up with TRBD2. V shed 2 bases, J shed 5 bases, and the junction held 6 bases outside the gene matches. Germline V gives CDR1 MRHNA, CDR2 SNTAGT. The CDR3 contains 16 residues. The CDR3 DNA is TGTGCCAGCAGTGACAGCGGGGGGGCCCCTCACAATGAGCAGTTCTTC. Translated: CASSDSGGAPHNEQFF.

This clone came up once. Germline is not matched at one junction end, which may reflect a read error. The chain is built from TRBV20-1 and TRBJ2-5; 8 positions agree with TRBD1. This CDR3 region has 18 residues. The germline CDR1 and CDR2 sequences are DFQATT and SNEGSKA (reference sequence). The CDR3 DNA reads TGCAGTTCTAGAGATCTGTCGGCAGGGGGCTCGGCTGTGGAGACCCAGTACTTC. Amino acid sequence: CSSRDLSAGGSAVETQYF.

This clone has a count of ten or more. For the CDR3, the DNA is TGTGCCAGCAGCTTGGGAACGGGGGACTATGGCTACACCTTC. This translates into CASSLGTGDYGYTF. J is TRBJ1-2 and V is TRBV5-6; a weak D match, TRBD1 (5 bases). The V gene's germline CDR1 is SGHDT and CDR2 YYEEEE. Trimming stripped 0 bases from V and 3 bases from J, with 9 bases between. The CDR3 is 14 amino acids.

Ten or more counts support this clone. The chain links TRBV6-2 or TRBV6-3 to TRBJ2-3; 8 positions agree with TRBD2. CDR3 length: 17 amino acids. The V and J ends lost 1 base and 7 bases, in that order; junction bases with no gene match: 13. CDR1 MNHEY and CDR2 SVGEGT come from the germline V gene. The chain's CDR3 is CASSYFSGELTKHTQYF. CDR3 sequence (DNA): TGTGCCAGCAGTTACTTTAGCGGGGAACTCACGAAGCATACGCAGTATTTT.

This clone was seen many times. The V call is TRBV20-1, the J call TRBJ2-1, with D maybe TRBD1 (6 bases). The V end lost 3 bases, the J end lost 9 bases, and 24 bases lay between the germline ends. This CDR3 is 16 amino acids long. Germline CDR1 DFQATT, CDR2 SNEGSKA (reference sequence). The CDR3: CSASVVEWGPHVEQFF. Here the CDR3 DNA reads TGCAGTGCTAGTGTGGTAGAATGGGGGCCCCATGTTGAGCAGTTCTTC.

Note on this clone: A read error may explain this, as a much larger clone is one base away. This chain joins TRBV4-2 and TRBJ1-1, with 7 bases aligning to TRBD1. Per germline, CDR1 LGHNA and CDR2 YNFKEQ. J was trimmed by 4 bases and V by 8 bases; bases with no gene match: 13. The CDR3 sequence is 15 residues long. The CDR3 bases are TGTGCCAGCTACTGGGAGGGGGCGCGGGTCACTGAAGCTTTCTTT. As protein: CASYWEGARVTEAFF.

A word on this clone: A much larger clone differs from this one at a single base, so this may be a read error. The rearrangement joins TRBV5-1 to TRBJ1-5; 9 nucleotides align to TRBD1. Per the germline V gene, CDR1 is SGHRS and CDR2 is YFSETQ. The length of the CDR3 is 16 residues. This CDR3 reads CASSFRGTGYNQLQHF. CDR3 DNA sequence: TGCGCCAGCAGCTTCCGCGGGACAGGGTATAACCAGCTCCAGCATTTT.

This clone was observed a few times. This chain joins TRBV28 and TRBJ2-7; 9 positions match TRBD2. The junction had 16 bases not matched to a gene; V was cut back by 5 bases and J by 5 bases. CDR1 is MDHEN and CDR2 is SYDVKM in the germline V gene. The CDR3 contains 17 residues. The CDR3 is CASSKTGSSGAFHEQYF. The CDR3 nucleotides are TGTGCCAGCAGTAAGACCGGTTCTAGCGGGGCCTTCCACGAGCAGTACTTC.

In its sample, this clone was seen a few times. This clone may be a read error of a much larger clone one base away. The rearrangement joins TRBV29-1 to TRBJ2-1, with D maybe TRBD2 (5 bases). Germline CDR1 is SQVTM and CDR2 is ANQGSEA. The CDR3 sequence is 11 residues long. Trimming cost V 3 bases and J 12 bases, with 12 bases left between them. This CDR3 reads CSVDRGRVQFF. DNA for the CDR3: TGCAGCGTTGATCGTGGGCGGGTGCAGTTCTTC.

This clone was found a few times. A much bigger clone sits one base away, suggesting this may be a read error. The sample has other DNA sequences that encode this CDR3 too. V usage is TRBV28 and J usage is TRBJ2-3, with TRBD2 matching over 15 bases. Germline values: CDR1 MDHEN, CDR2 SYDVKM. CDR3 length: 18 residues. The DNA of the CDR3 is TGTGCCAGCAGTCAGGGACTAGCGGGGGGACCAAGCACGGATACGCAGTATTTT. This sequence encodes CASSQGLAGGPSTDTQYF.

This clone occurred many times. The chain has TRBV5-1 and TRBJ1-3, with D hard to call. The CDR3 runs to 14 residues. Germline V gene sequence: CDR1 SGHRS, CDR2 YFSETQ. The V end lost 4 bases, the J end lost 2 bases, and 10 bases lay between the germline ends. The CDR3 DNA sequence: TGCGCCAGCAGCGGCGGGCCGCCTGGAAACACCATATATTTT. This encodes CASSGGPPGNTIYF.

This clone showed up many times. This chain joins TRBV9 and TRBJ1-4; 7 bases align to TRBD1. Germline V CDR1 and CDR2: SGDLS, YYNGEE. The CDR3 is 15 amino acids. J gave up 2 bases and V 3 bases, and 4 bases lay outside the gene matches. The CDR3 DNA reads TGTGCCAGCAGCGAAGGACAGGCTACTAATGAAAAACTGTTTTTT. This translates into CASSEGQATNEKLFF.

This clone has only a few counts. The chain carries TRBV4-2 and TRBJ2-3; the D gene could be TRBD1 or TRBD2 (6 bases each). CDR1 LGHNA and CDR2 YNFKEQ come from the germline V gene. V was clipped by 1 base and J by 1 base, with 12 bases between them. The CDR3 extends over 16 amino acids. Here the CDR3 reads CASSQGEGGGTDTQYF. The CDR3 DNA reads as TGTGCCAGCAGCCAAGGTGAGGGGGGAGGCACAGATACGCAGTATTTT.

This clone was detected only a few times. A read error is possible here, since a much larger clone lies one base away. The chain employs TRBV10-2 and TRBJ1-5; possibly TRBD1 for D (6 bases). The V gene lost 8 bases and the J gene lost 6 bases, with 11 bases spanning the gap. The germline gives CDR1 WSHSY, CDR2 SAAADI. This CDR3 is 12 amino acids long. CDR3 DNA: TGCGCCAGCGGGACATGGCGTCAGCCCCAGCATTTT. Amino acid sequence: CASGTWRQPQHF.

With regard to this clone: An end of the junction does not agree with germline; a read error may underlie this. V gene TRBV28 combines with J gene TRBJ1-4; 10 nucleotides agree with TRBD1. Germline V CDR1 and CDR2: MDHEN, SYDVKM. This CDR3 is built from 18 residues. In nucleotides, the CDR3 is TGTGCCAGCAGTTTAGGTTGGACAGGGGGGGCGCGGAATGAAAAACTGTCTTTT. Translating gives CASSLGWTGGARNEKLSF.

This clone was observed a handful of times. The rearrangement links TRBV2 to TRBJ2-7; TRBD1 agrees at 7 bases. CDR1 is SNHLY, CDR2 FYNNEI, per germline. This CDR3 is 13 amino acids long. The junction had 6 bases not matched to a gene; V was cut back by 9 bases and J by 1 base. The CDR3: CARRTGGSYEQYF. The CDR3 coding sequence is TGTGCCAGACGGACAGGAGGATCCTACGAGCAGTACTTC.

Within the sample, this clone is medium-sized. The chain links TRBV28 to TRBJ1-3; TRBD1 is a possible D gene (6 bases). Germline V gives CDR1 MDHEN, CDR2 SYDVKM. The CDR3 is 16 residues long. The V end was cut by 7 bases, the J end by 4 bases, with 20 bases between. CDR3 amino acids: CASTYKGGRRGNTIYF. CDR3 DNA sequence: TGTGCCAGCACCTATAAAGGGGGGCGGAGAGGAAACACCATATATTTT.

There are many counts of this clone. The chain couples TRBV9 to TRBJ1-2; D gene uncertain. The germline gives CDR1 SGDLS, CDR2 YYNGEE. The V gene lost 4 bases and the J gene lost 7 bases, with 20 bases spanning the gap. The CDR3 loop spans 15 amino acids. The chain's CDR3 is CASSPLSRGIAGYTF. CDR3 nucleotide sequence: TGTGCCAGCAGCCCACTCTCCCGAGGGATCGCTGGCTACACCTTC.

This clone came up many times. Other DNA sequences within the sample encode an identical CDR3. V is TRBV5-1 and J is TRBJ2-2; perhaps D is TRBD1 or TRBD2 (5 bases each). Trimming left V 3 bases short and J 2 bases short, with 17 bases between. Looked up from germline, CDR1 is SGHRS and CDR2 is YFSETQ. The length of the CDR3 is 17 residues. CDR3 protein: CASSSSLGAVNTGELFF. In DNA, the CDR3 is TGCGCCAGCAGCTCATCGCTCGGGGCAGTTAACACCGGGGAGCTGTTTTTT.

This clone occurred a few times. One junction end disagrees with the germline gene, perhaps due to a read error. CDR3 DNA: TGTGCCGTGGCGGATTCATACGAGCAGCACTTC. The encoded protein is CAVADSYEQHF. The chain is built from TRBV28 and TRBJ2-7; D remains ambiguous. CDR1 is MDHEN and CDR2 is SYDVKM in the germline V gene. The CDR3 loop spans 11 amino acids.

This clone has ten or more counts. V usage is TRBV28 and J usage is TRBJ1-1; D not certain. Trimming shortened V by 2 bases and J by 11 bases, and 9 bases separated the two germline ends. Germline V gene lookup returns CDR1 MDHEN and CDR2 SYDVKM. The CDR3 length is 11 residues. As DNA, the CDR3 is TGTGCCAGCAGTTTAAACCGAGGGGCTTTCTTT. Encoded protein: CASSLNRGAFF.

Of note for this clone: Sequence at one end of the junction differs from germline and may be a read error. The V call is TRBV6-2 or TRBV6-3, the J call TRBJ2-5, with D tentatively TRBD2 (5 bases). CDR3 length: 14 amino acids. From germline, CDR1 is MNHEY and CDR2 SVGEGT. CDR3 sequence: CASIYSRVGETQYF. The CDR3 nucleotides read TGTGCCAGCATTTACTCGAGGGTTGGTGAGACCCAGTACTTC.

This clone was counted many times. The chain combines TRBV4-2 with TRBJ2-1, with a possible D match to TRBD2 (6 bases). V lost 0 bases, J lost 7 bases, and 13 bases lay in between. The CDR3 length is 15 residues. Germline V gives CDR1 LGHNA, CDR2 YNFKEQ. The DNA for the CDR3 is TGTGCCAGCAGCCAAGATCCGCGGGGTGGTAATGAGCAGTTCTTC. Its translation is CASSQDPRGGNEQFF.

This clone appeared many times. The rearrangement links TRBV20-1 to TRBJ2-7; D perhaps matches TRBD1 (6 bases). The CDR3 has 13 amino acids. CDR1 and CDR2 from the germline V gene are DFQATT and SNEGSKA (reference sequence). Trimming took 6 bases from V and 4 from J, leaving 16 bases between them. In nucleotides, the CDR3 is TGCAGTGCCGGGAACCGGACAGTATACGAGCAGTACTTC. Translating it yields CSAGNRTVYEQYF.

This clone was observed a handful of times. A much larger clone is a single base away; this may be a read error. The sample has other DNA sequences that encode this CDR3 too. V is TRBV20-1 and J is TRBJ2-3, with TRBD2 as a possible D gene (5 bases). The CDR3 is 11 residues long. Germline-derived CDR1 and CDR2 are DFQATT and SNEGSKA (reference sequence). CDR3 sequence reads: CSANAADTQYF. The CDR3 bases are TGCAGTGCTAATGCAGCGGATACTCAGTATTTT.

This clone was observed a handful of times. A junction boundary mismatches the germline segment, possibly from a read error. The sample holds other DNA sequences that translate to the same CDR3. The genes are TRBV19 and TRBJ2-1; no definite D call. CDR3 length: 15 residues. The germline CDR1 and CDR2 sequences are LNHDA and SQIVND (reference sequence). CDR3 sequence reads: CASSIGRSSYNEQFF. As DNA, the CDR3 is TGTGCCAGTAGTATAGGGAGATCCTCCTACAATGAACAGTTCTTC.

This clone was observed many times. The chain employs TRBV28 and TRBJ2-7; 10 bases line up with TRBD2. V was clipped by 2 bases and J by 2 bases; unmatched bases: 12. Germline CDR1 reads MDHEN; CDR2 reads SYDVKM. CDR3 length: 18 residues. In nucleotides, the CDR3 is TGTGCCAGCAGTTTAGGGGGGGGACTAGCGTCATTCGCCTACGAGCAGTACTTC. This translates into CASSLGGGLASFAYEQYF.

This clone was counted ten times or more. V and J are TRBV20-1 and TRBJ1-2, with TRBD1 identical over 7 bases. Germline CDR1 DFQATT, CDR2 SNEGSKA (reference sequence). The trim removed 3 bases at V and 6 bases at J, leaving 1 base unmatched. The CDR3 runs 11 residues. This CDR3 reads CSASTGDGYTF. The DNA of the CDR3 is TGCAGTGCTAGTACAGGGGATGGCTACACCTTC.

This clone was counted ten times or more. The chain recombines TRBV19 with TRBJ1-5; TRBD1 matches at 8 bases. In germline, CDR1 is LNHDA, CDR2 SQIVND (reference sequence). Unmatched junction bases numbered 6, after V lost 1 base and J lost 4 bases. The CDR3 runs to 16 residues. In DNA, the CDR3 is TGTGCCAGTAGTATAGGGGGACAGGAAAAAAATCAGCCCCAGCATTTT. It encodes CASSIGGQEKNQPQHF.